These T cell receptor beta chains were read from a single sample in a study of beta chain features in type 1 diabetes. This table comes from immunoSEQ multiplex PCR, and its TCRdb copy is limited to in-frame clones, with some not included. The table lists hundreds of thousands of clones, over 11% of them singletons, with 0.015% to 0.02% in the top ten. Sequencing input: naive CD4+ T cells from blood. These receptor sequences come from a man aged 25-45 years with type 1 diabetes. Both conserved end residues are part of each CDR3. The order of the fields is clone size, V gene, J gene, D gene, CDR3 DNA, CDR3 protein. The D gene is left open where the match is weak. The size of a clone is reported for some rows only, either as once, few or many, or as a class for expanded clones.

few	TRBV4-3	TRBJ2-7	TRBD2	TGCGCCAGCAGCCAAGATGCCGGGACTAGCGGGCTGTACTACGAGCAGTACTTC	CASSQDAGTSGLYYEQYF
-	TRBV10-3	TRBJ2-2	-	TGTGCCATCTCATCCGGGGGTAGCACCGGGGAGCTGTTTTTT	CAISSGGSTGELFF
-	TRBV11-2	TRBJ2-1	TRBD2	TGTGCCAGCAGCTCCACCGGGAGGACGGGTGGTGGGTACAATGAGCAGTTCTTC	CASSSTGRTGGGYNEQFF
-	TRBV30	TRBJ2-1	TRBD2	TGTGCCTGGAGTAGATCCGGGACTAGCGGGAGGAATGAGCAGTTCTTC	CAWSRSGTSGRNEQFF
-	TRBV28	TRBJ2-7	-	TGTGCCAGCAGTTTATCGTCCTACGAGCAGTACTTC	CASSLSSYEQYF
few	TRBV9	TRBJ2-3	-	TGTGCCAGCAGCGCCCGGGACTTTTCAGATACGCAGTATTTT	CASSARDFSDTQYF
few	TRBV9	TRBJ1-3	-	TGTGCCAGCAGGGCAGGGGCTGGAAACACCATATATTTT	CASRAGAGNTIYF
-	TRBV14	TRBJ2-1	-	TGTGCCAGCAGCCAAGGGGGCGATGAGCAGTTCTTC	CASSQGGDEQFF
few	TRBV5-1	TRBJ2-1	-	TGCGCCAGCAGCTTGGGGCTCGATAATGAGCAGTTCTTC	CASSLGLDNEQFF
-	TRBV9	TRBJ1-4	-	TGTGCCAGCAGCCCAAGCGGGGGCGCCGCCGAAAAACTGTTTTTT	CASSPSGGAAEKLFF
-	TRBV29-1	TRBJ1-4	-	TGCAGCGTCCACAAACTCCAGGGGTTTGGGTTAAATGAAAAACTGTTTTTT	CSVHKLQGFGLNEKLFF
-	TRBV4-2	TRBJ1-5	-	TGTGCCAGCAGCCAAGCAGGCGGGGTTGATAGCAATCAGCCCCAGCATTTT	CASSQAGGVDSNQPQHF
few	TRBV19	TRBJ1-1	-	TGTGCCAGTAGTAGTTCGGCAGGGTCGGGCACTGAAGCTTTCTTT	CASSSSAGSGTEAFF
few	TRBV7-7	TRBJ2-1	TRBD2	TGTGCTAGCAGCCCGGGACTAGCGCTTCATGAGCAGTTCTTC	CASSPGLALHEQFF
few	TRBV7-9	TRBJ2-1	-	TGTGCCAGCACTTTCGACAATGAGCAGTTCTTC	CASTFDNEQFF
few	TRBV6-6	TRBJ2-5	TRBD1	TGTGCCAGCTTCTCGGGGACAGGAGGGAGAGAGGCCCAGTACTTC	CASFSGTGGREAQYF
-	TRBV7-9	TRBJ2-1	-	TGTGCCAGCAGCTTATCGGGGGATGAGCAGTTCTTC	CASSLSGDEQFF
-	TRBV7-8	TRBJ2-3	-	TGTGCCAGCAGCTTAGGACGCGGGCCCAGCACAGATACGCAGTATTTT	CASSLGRGPSTDTQYF
few	TRBV7-2	TRBJ2-3	-	TGTGCCAGCAGCTTGACTGAAGATACGCAGTATTTT	CASSLTEDTQYF
-	TRBV5-1	TRBJ2-7	TRBD1	TGCGCCAGCAGCTCGGGGACAGGGGACTCCTACGAGCAGTACTTC	CASSSGTGDSYEQYF
few	TRBV25-1	TRBJ2-7	TRBD2	TGTGCCAGCAGAGGTGGGAGGGCCTACGAGCAGTACTTC	CASRGGRAYEQYF
-	TRBV27	TRBJ2-5	-	TGTGCCAGCAGTTACCGGGGGAAAGAGACCCAGTACTTC	CASSYRGKETQYF
few	TRBV6-6	TRBJ2-7	TRBD2	TGTGCCAGCAGTAGACTAGCGGGAGGCTCCTACGAGCAGTACTTC	CASSRLAGGSYEQYF
-	TRBV7-9	TRBJ1-1	TRBD1	TGTGCCAGCAGCTTAAGACAGGGAGACACTGAAGCTTTCTTT	CASSLRQGDTEAFF
few	TRBV7-2	TRBJ2-7	TRBD2	TGTGCCAGCAGGACAACCGGGACTAGCGGGGGCGGGTACGAGCAGTACTTC	CASRTTGTSGGGYEQYF
few	TRBV18	TRBJ1-1	-	TGTGCCAGCTCACCACATCAGGGGATGGACACTGAAGCTTTCTTT	CASSPHQGMDTEAFF
few	TRBV27	TRBJ1-2	-	TGTGCCAGCAGTCTTAACAGGGTAAATGGCTACACCTTC	CASSLNRVNGYTF
-	TRBV28	TRBJ2-2	-	TGTGCCAGCCGGGACACGAACACCGGGGAGCTGTTTTTT	CASRDTNTGELFF
few	TRBV30	TRBJ1-5	-	TGTGCCTGGAGTGGGCCCAATCAGCCCCAGCATTTT	CAWSGPNQPQHF
-	TRBV5-1	TRBJ1-1	-	TGCGCCAGCAGCTCCACCATGGGGGGCACTGAAGCTTTCTTT	CASSSTMGGTEAFF
-	TRBV30	TRBJ1-2	-	TGTGCCTGGAGTTCCAGGGGAAGCCGGGGCTACACCTTC	CAWSSRGSRGYTF
few	TRBV19	TRBJ1-2	-	TGTGCCAGTAACACTTTCCAGGGAAGCCGTGGCTACACCTTC	CASNTFQGSRGYTF
-	TRBV18	TRBJ2-3	-	TGTGCCAGCTCACCCCTACAGGGCCCCACAGATACGCAGTATTTT	CASSPLQGPTDTQYF
few	TRBV30	TRBJ1-5	-	TGTGCCTGGAGTACCCAGGGGATTAGCAATCAGCCCCAGCATTTT	CAWSTQGISNQPQHF
-	TRBV6-5	TRBJ2-7	TRBD2	TGTGCCAGCAGTCTACTAGCGGGAGGGGGTTACGAGCAGTACTTC	CASSLLAGGGYEQYF
-	TRBV29-1	TRBJ1-5	TRBD1	TGCAGCGTATCACAGGGGGTGAACAATCAGCCCCAGCATTTT	CSVSQGVNNQPQHF
-	TRBV7-2	TRBJ2-1	TRBD2	TGTGCCAGCAGCCTAAGGGTGGCTAGCGGGGGCTCCTACAATGAGCAGTTCTTC	CASSLRVASGGSYNEQFF
once	TRBV7-2	TRBJ1-5	-	TGTGCCAGCAGTAGAGACAGGACCAATCAGCCCCAGCATTTT	CASSRDRTNQPQHF
few	TRBV18	TRBJ1-1	-	TGTGCCAGCTCAGCTAGGGGCACTGAAGCTTTCTTT	CASSARGTEAFF
-	TRBV28	TRBJ1-1	-	TGTGCCAGCCGGGATGCAACTGAAGCTTTCTTT	CASRDATEAFF
few	TRBV4-1	TRBJ2-1	-	TGCGCCAGCAGCCAAGGAGGCAGGGGATCAGGCGATGAGCAGTTCTTC	CASSQGGRGSGDEQFF
few	TRBV4-3	TRBJ2-1	-	TGCGCCAGCAGCCAAGATAATCCCAGCAATGAGCAGTTCTTC	CASSQDNPSNEQFF
few	TRBV30	TRBJ1-5	-	TGTGCCTGGAGTCGGGGAGCTAATCAGCCCCAGCATTTT	CAWSRGANQPQHF
few	TRBV5-5	TRBJ2-7	TRBD2	TGTGCCAGCAGCTCGGGACTAGCGGTTTCCTACGAGCAGTACTTC	CASSSGLAVSYEQYF
few	TRBV14	TRBJ1-5	-	TGTGCCAGCAGCCAAGACATGAATCAGCCCCAGCATTTT	CASSQDMNQPQHF
-	TRBV4-3	TRBJ1-1	-	TGCGCCAGCAGCCAAGAATTTGGGGGGGCGAAGACTGAAGCTTTCTTT	CASSQEFGGAKTEAFF